The 14 T cell receptor beta chains below were found in one sample sequenced in a study of radiotherapy plus CTLA-4 blockade in lung cancer (dated by TCRdb to about 2018). The protocol used for the library was the immunoSEQ multiplex PCR assay. Sourced from immuneACCESS, this table was stored by TCRdb with only in-frame sequences that have V and J called. A share of the clones is absent; for the studies checked, an unresolved V gene accounts for under half, and the remainder has no known explanation. This sample lists roughly 69,000 clones; approximately 76% were detected once. 16% of the sample is taken by the ten largest. The sample was peripheral blood, taken from a patient treated with radiotherapy plus ipilimumab. The receptors derive from a human donor with non-small cell lung cancer whose response to radiotherapy plus ipilimumab could not be evaluated. Some clones in this sample may be carry-over from other donors' samples.

This clone was detected a few times. V usage is TRBV5-5 and J usage is TRBJ1-4; 9 positions match TRBD1. Germline loops: CDR1 SGHKS, CDR2 YYEKEE (reference sequence). The CDR3 loop spans 15 amino acids. Trimming took 3 bases from V and 7 from J; bases not matched to a gene: 7. CDR3 DNA sequence: TGTGCCAGCAGCTCAATACAGGGGGCGAGTGAAAAACTGTTTTTT. This encodes CASSSIQGASEKLFF. Combining the CDR3 with reference TRBV5-5 and TRBJ1-4 gives the whole variable domain DAGVTQSPTHLIKTRGQQVTLRCSPISGHKSVSWYQQVLGQGPQFIFQYYEKEERGRGNFPDRFSARQFPNYSSELNVNALLLGDSALYLCASSSIQGASEKLFFGSGTQLSVL.

This sequence joins TRBV25-1 and TRBJ2-3, with D unclear. Trimming shortened V by 3 bases and J by 1 base, and 8 bases separated the two germline ends. Germline assignment: CDR1 MGHDK and CDR2 SYGVNS. The CDR3 runs 14 residues. CDR3 protein: CASSDRSRTDTQYF. In DNA, the CDR3 is TGTGCCAGCAGTGACAGGTCCCGCACAGATACGCAGTATTTT.

CDR3 region: CASSLGQNYEQYF. The CDR3 coding sequence is TGCGCCAGCAGCTTGGGCCAGAACTACGAGCAGTACTTC. The chain uses TRBV5-1 and TRBJ2-7; D ambiguous. V gave up 0 bases and J gave up 3 bases, with 7 bases separating them. Germline V lookup: CDR1 SGHRS, CDR2 YFSETQ. The CDR3 contains 13 residues.

The table lists this clone with a count of one. The gene calls are TRBV28 and TRBJ1-2; perhaps TRBD1 as D (5 bases). The CDR3 has 15 amino acids. CDR1 and CDR2 (germline): MDHEN, SYDVKM. Trimming took 10 bases from V and 0 from J, leaving 18 bases between them. The CDR3 here is CATTSGTGANYGYTF. In DNA, the CDR3 is TGTGCCACCACGTCCGGGACGGGAGCTAACTATGGCTACACCTTC.

The table lists this clone with a few counts. The chain uses TRBV11-3 and TRBJ2-1; D unresolved. Per the germline V gene, CDR1 is SGHNT and CDR2 is YENEEA. V lost 1 base and J lost 1, with 8 bases in between. The CDR3 loop spans 15 amino acids. This CDR3 reads CASSLGRRSYNEQFF. Here the CDR3 DNA reads TGTGCCAGCAGCTTAGGGCGGCGGTCCTACAATGAGCAGTTCTTC.

This clone was observed a single time. The J gene is TRBJ2-1, the V gene TRBV5-8; no clear D gene. This CDR3 comprises 10 residues. V was cut by 1 base and J by 13 bases, with 6 bases left in between. Germline V gives CDR1 SGHTS, CDR2 YDEGEE. The CDR3 nucleotides are TGTGCCAGCAGCTTGACAGCTCAGTTCTTC. Protein sequence: CASSLTAQFF.

The rearrangement uses TRBV10-3 and TRBJ2-3, with D hard to call. Trimming took off 0 bases at V and 4 bases at J, with 8 bases between the two ends. The CDR3 is 14 residues long. The germline V gene encodes CDR1 ENHRY and CDR2 SYGVKD. The CDR3 loop is CAISESSFPDTQYF. The CDR3, as DNA: TGTGCCATCAGTGAGTCTAGTTTCCCAGATACGCAGTATTTT.

Of note for this clone: An end of the junction differs from the germline gene, which may be a read error. V and J are TRBV7-7 and TRBJ2-5; TRBD1 might be the D (8 bases). The CDR3 spans 16 residues. Germline loops: CDR1 SSHAT, CDR2 FNYEAQ (reference sequence). Written as DNA, the CDR3 is TGTGCTAGCAGCATTGGGGAGGGACAGGTCCAAGAGACCCAGTACTTC. It encodes CASSIGEGQVQETQYF. The full variable domain, rest sourced from reference TRBV7-7 and TRBJ2-5, is GAGVSQSPRYKVTKRGQDVTLRCDPISSHATLYWYQQALGQGPEFLTYFNYEAQPDKSGLPSDRFSAERPEGSISTLTIQRTEQRDSAMYRCASSIGEGQVQETQYFGPGTRLLVL.

The rearrangement links TRBV9 to TRBJ1-6; 8 positions agree with TRBD1. This CDR3 comprises 16 residues. CDR1 and CDR2 from the germline V gene are SGDLS and YYNGEE. V lost 1 base, J lost 7 bases, and 7 bases stayed unmatched. The CDR3 sequence: CASSVSPDRANSPLHF. For the CDR3, the DNA is TGTGCCAGCAGCGTATCCCCGGACAGGGCCAATTCACCCCTCCACTTT.

The rearrangement links TRBV5-4 to TRBJ2-2; D uncertain. The V end lost 2 bases, the J end lost 4 bases, and 6 bases lay between the germline ends. The CDR3 totals 13 residues. Germline V gives CDR1 SGHNT, CDR2 YYREEE (reference sequence). In DNA, the CDR3 is TGTGCCAGCAGCTTAGCTTTCACCGGGGAGCTGTTTTTT. Amino acid sequence: CASSLAFTGELFF.

V is TRBV5-1 and J is TRBJ2-5; D is unresolved. V was clipped by 5 bases and J by 1 base, with 6 bases between them. The V gene's germline CDR1 is SGHRS and CDR2 YFSETQ. This CDR3 comprises 12 residues. The DNA of the CDR3 is TGCGCCAGCAGTGGCAGCCAAGAGACCCAGTACTTC. Its translation: CASSGSQETQYF.

This sequence joins TRBV7-6 and TRBJ1-2; D might be TRBD1 (5 bases). The CDR3 consists of 14 residues. V dropped 1 base and J dropped 8 bases, with 14 bases sitting between them. Germline V lookup: CDR1 SGHVS, CDR2 FNYEAQ. CDR3 bases: TGTGCCAGCAGCTTAGATCGGGGGTCCGGCGGCTACACCTTC. Translated: CASSLDRGSGGYTF.

The genes are TRBV6-1 and TRBJ2-3; 9 nucleotides align to TRBD2. The V gene end was trimmed by 1 base and the J gene end by 5 bases; junction bases not matched to a gene: 10. CDR3 size: 17 residues. Germline lookup yields CDR1 MNHNS and CDR2 SASEGT. CDR3 DNA: TGTGCCAGCAGTGAAGGTCTAGCGGGGACTGGTATAGATACGCAGTATTTT. The encoded protein is CASSEGLAGTGIDTQYF.

This chain connects TRBV2 to TRBJ2-2; D is uncertain. The CDR3 consists of 15 residues. Germline CDR1 is SNHLY and CDR2 is FYNNEI. V was clipped by 4 bases and J by 2 bases, with 11 bases between them. CDR3: CASSVAESNTGELFF. DNA of the CDR3: TGTGCCAGCAGTGTGGCGGAGTCTAACACCGGGGAGCTGTTTTTT.